This T cell receptor (beta chain) was obtained from a study of blood T cell repertoires in COVID-19. Study information: Samples taken during acute and convalescent COVID-19 were collected in the United States, Italy and Spain. PBMCs, B-cell-depleted T cells, or T cells were the source of the cDNA or gDNA that made up the material.

The V gene's germline CDR1 is SGHRS and CDR2 YFSETQ. The CDR3 loop spans 15 amino acids. Trimming pared 5 bases from V and 1 base from J, leaving 15 bases between. Methods used by the authors: Reference gene primer amplification gave estimated nucleated cell counts. The method was immunoSEQ multiplex PCR; TCRdb's version includes in-frame clones alone and lacks a portion of them. Clone size and V and J calls were adopted from that table, with D and trimming inferred from the DNA. The sample includes about 260,000 clones, over 75% of them seen just once. Sequencing input: peripheral blood. The chain links TRBV5-1 to TRBJ1-1; D is unresolved. The sequence was collected from a human donor in a cohort sampled during active COVID-19. This chain's CDR3 is CASRPDQVTNTEAFF. As DNA, the CDR3 is TGCGCCAGCAGGCCAGACCAGGTAACGAACACTGAAGCTTTCTTT.